The entry below describes one T cell receptor beta chain. Its matching antigen is unknown. Between the trimmed V and J ends, which lost 4 bases and 2 bases, there was a span of 19 bases. Germline V CDR1 and CDR2: SGHDT, YYEEEE. The CDR3 spans 16 residues. PCR involved 60 Vbeta and 13 Jbeta primers. Data came from immunoSEQ multiplex PCR; TCRdb stores just in-frame clones and leaves some out. Here the sample spans fewer than 70,000 clones, under 85% being singletons. The sample originates from a study of cytomegalovirus exposure and HLA in healthy donors. Study-level results: In a later analysis, DRB1 alleles had the most associated TCRs; HLA-C alleles the fewest. Sequencing likely caused a cluster of highly shared sequence variants.

The sample comprised PBMCs. This chain links TRBV5-6 with TRBJ2-7, with D perhaps TRBD2 (6 bases). The receptor's source is a man aged 50 to 59 in good health and CMV-seronegative. As DNA, the CDR3 is TGTGCCAGCAGCAGCACTGGGACTTCTCGAACCTACGAGCAGTACTTC. It codes for CASSSTGTSRTYEQYF.